These 2 T cell receptor beta chains were all obtained from the same sample, sequenced in a study of patients and donors after allogeneic stem cell transplantation. TCRdb called the RT-PCR reads again in MiXCR, with one record for every CDR3 protein. The sample carries about a million distinct CDR3 sequences, more than 15% recorded once. The sequencing input was blood, either unsorted or a sorted T cell fraction (not recorded which). These receptors were taken from a human donor who was either an allogeneic HSCT recipient or a stem cell or donor lymphocyte infusion donor (not recorded which). It is not recorded whose cells these are; they may come from a transplant donor.

The chain carries TRBV11-1 and TRBJ2-1; 9 bases match TRBD2. Germline trimming cut 6 bases from V and 5 bases from J; bases unmatched to any gene: 8. The CDR3 consists of 15 residues. Germline V gene lookup returns CDR1 SGHAT and CDR2 FQDESV (reference sequence). Written as DNA, the CDR3 is TGTGCCAGCAGTCAGCGGGAGGAACTTGACAATGAGCAGTTCTTC. Amino acids: CASSQREELDNEQFF.

CDR3 sequence: CASSTPGGSLNSPLHF. The CDR3 bases are TGTGCCAGTTCCACCCCGGGCGGCAGCCTAAATTCACCCCTCCACTTT. The chain couples TRBV19 to TRBJ1-6; no definite D call. Trimming cost V 8 bases and J 7 bases, with 21 bases left between them. Germline values: CDR1 LNHDA, CDR2 SQIVND (reference sequence). The CDR3 extends over 16 amino acids.